A selection of T cell receptor beta chains follows, all from one sample in a study of blood T cell repertoires in COVID-19. Data came from immunoSEQ multiplex PCR; TCRdb stores just in-frame clones and leaves some out. This table has more than 85,000 clones, roughly 80% appearing once. Material: peripheral blood. These receptors came from a woman older than 75 with acute or convalescent COVID-19. Both conserved end residues are part of each CDR3. The D gene is left open where the match is weak. The size entry is marked missing in some rows and otherwise reads once, few, many or a size class.

D gene | J gene | clone size | V gene | CDR3 protein | CDR3 DNA
. | TRBJ2-1 | . | TRBV18 | CASSAGQFNEQFF | TGTGCCAGCTCAGCGGGACAGTTTAATGAGCAGTTCTTC
TRBD1 | TRBJ1-2 | . | TRBV7-2 | CASSLAGGSGYTF | TGTGCCAGCAGTCTCGCAGGGGGCAGTGGCTACACCTTC
. | TRBJ1-1 | . | TRBV11-2 | CASSSRGGVSTEAFF | TGTGCCAGCAGCTCCCGGGGGGGGGTTAGCACTGAAGCTTTCTTT
TRBD2 | TRBJ2-1 | once | TRBV9 | CASSVGSGSVNEQFF | TGTGCCAGCAGCGTAGGAAGCGGGAGTGTGAATGAGCAGTTCTTC
. | TRBJ2-3 | . | TRBV7-9 | CASSQRANTDTQYF | TGTGCCAGCAGCCAGCGGGCAAACACAGATACGCAGTATTTT
. | TRBJ2-1 | . | TRBV29-1 | CSVPSWEAGRVDEQFF | TGCAGCGTTCCTTCCTGGGAGGCAGGGAGAGTGGATGAGCAGTTCTTC
. | TRBJ1-4 | . | TRBV5-1 | CASSISQGGAEKLFF | TGCGCCAGCAGCATCTCACAGGGCGGCGCTGAAAAACTGTTTTTT
TRBD2 | TRBJ2-7 | . | TRBV18 | CASSLTSSAFYEQYF | TGTGCCAGCTCACTGACTAGCTCCGCCTTCTACGAGCAGTACTTC
TRBD1 | TRBJ1-1 | . | TRBV2 | CASSVDRDTEAFF | TGTGCCAGCAGTGTAGACAGGGACACTGAAGCTTTCTTT
TRBD2 | TRBJ2-5 | . | TRBV15 | CATSRDMSLAGETQYF | TGTGCCACCAGCAGAGATATGAGCCTAGCGGGAGAGACCCAGTACTTC
. | TRBJ1-2 | . | TRBV11-2 | CASSTRTDPTNYGYTF | TGTGCCAGCAGCACCCGGACAGATCCAACTAACTATGGCTACACCTTC
. | TRBJ1-1 | . | TRBV7-2 | CASSVRDIRNTEAFF | TGTGCCAGCAGCGTCCGGGACATAAGGAACACTGAAGCTTTCTTT
TRBD1 | TRBJ2-3 | few | TRBV2 | CASTPADRLGTDTQYF | TGTGCCAGCACCCCAGCGGACAGGCTCGGCACAGATACGCAGTATTTT
. | TRBJ2-3 | . | TRBV5-4 | CASRGDLTVPSTDTQYF | TGTGCCAGCAGGGGTGATTTGACTGTTCCTAGCACAGATACGCAGTATTTT
TRBD2 | TRBJ2-5 | . | TRBV9 | CASSVSGRALETQYF | TGTGCCAGCAGCGTGAGCGGGAGGGCCTTAGAGACCCAGTACTTC
TRBD2 | TRBJ2-2 | . | TRBV28 | CASSIWTSGSTGELFF | TGTGCCAGCAGCATATGGACTAGCGGGAGCACCGGGGAGCTGTTTTTT